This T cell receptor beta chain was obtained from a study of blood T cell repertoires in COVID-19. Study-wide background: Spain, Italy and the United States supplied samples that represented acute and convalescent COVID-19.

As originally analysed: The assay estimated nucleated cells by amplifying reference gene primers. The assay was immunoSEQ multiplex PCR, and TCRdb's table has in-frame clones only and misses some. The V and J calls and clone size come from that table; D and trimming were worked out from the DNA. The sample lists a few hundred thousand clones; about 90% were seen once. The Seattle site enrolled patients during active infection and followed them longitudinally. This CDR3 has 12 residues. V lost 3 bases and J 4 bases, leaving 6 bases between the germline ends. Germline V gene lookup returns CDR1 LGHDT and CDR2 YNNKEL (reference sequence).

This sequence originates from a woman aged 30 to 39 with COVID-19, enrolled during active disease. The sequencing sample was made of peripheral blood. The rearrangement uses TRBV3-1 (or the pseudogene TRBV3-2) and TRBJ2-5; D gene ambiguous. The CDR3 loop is CASSHSRETQYF. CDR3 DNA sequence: TGTGCCAGCAGCCATTCGAGAGAGACCCAGTACTTC.